A single sample gave rise to the 5 T cell receptor beta chains below, sequenced in a study of blood T cell repertoires in COVID-19. The assay was immunoSEQ multiplex PCR, and TCRdb's table has in-frame clones only and misses some. The repertoire holds some 250,000 clones, roughly 90% seen once, with roughly 7% in the top ten. The sequenced sample was peripheral blood. These receptors were taken from a man in his sixties who had recovered from COVID-19.

The chain joins TRBV5-1 to TRBJ2-7; D perhaps matches TRBD1 (6 bases). The germline V gene encodes CDR1 SGHRS and CDR2 YFSETQ. The CDR3 consists of 12 residues. The V end was cut by 2 bases, the J end by 5 bases, with 8 bases between. Written as DNA, the CDR3 is TGCGCCAGCAGCTTCGGGACACACGAGCAGTACTTC. Amino acids: CASSFGTHEQYF. Full variable domain (missing parts from reference TRBV5-1 and TRBJ2-7): KAGVTQTPRYLIKTRGQQVTLSCSPISGHRSVSWYQQTPGQGLQFLFEYFSETQRNKGNFPGRFSGRQFSNSRSEMNVSTLELGDSALYLCASSFGTHEQYFGPGTRLTVT.

CDR3 in DNA: TGTGCCAGCAGACCGACAGGGTACACTGAAGCTTTCTTT. It translates to CASRPTGYTEAFF. The chain joins TRBV6-5 to TRBJ1-1; 7 nucleotides agree with TRBD1. Germline V gene lookup returns CDR1 MNHEY and CDR2 SVGAGI. This CDR3 is 13 amino acids long. Trimming took 6 bases from V and 3 from J; bases not matched to a gene: 4.

This clone came up a few times. V is TRBV2 and J is TRBJ1-1, with TRBD1 matching 9 bases. Germline V lookup: CDR1 SNHLY, CDR2 FYNNEI. The CDR3 totals 13 residues. V lost 6 bases, J lost 13 bases, and 12 bases stayed unmatched. The CDR3 sequence: CASRRDRETNDFF. CDR3 DNA sequence: TGTGCCAGCAGGCGGGACAGGGAGACCAACGATTTCTTT.

The J gene is TRBJ2-3, the V gene TRBV5-1, with 9 bases that match TRBD1. Germline loops: CDR1 SGHRS, CDR2 YFSETQ. V lost 5 bases, J lost 4 bases, and 2 bases stayed unmatched. The length of the CDR3 is 13 residues. CDR3 amino acids: CASRGDRADTQYF. CDR3 coding DNA: TGCGCCAGCAGGGGGGACAGGGCAGATACGCAGTATTTT.

V is TRBV18 and J is TRBJ1-3, with 9 bases identical to TRBD1. CDR1 is KGHSH and CDR2 is LQKENI in the germline V gene. The CDR3 is 14 amino acids. V was pared by 5 bases and J by 2 bases, with 1 base of the junction left unmatched. CDR3 in DNA: TGTGCCAGCTCAAGGACAGGGGCTGGAAACACCATATATTTT. This gives the protein CASSRTGAGNTIYF.